This TCR beta chain comes out of a study of identical twins. Germline V lookup: CDR1 LGHDT, CDR2 YNNKEL (reference sequence). V gave up 8 bases and J gave up 1 base, with 16 bases separating them. The CDR3 is 15 residues long. In TCRdb, the 5' RACE reads were re-called with MiXCR into one record per CDR3 protein. Of 310,000 or so distinct CDR3 sequences in the sample, 7.5% to 9.5% were seen once. This clonotype turned up a few times. The antigen is unknown. Study-wide results and limits: Modelling approaches yielded underestimates of out-of-frame TCR alpha sharing between monozygotic twins. Weaker excess twin sharing was seen among beta out-of-frame sequences.

No donor was unhealthy or non-Caucasian. In addition, the sample was reused for a study of yellow fever vaccine responses in identical twins.

This sequence originates from a young woman in good health. Input material: CD8+ T cells sorted from blood. The V gene is TRBV3-1, the J gene TRBJ2-3; no clear D gene. This CDR3 reads CASGRVFSGTDTQYF. The CDR3 DNA reads as TGTGCCAGCGGCCGGGTCTTCAGCGGCACAGATACGCAGTATTTT.